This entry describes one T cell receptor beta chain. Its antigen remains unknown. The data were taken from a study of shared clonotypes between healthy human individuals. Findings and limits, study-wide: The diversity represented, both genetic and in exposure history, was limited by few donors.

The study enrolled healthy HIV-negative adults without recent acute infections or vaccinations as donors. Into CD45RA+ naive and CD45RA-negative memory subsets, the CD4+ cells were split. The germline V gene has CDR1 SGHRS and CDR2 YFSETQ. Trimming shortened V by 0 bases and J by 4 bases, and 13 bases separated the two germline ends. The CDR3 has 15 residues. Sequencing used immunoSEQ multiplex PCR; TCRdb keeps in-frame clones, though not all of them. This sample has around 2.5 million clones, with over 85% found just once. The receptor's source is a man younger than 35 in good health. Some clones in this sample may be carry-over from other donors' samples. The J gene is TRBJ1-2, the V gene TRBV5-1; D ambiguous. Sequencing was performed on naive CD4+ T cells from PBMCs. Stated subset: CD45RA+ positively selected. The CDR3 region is CASSLVGPALYGYTF. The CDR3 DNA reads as TGCGCCAGCAGCTTGGTAGGGCCCGCCCTCTATGGCTACACCTTC.